This T cell receptor (beta chain) was identified in a study of cytomegalovirus exposure and HLA in healthy donors. Notes on the study in general: A missense variant in DCLRE1C was later tied to TCR beta V- and J-gene trimming.

Details on this clone: The antigen remains unidentified. Germline is not matched at one junction end, which may reflect a read error.

Primers for the PCR totalled 60 Vbeta and 13 Jbeta. Sequencing used immunoSEQ multiplex PCR; TCRdb keeps in-frame clones, though not all of them. Among about 190,000 clones, 75% to 85% were seen once, and the ten largest hold around 2.2%. Germline-derived CDR1 and CDR2 are SSHAT and FNYEAQ (reference sequence). This CDR3 spans 17 amino acids. The genes are TRBV7-7 and TRBJ2-3, with D tentatively TRBD2 (6 bases). The sequencing sample was made of PBMCs. The clonotype originates from a woman in her 30s in good health and CMV-seronegative. CDR3 DNA: TGTGCTAGCAGCTTAGCACCCAAGGGCAGCGGGACAGATACGCAGTATTTT. Its protein product is CASSLAPKGSGTDTQYF.